This entry features one T cell receptor beta chain sequence. Trimming cost V 7 bases and J 6 bases, with 15 bases left between them. Per germline, CDR1 SEHNR and CDR2 FQNEAQ (reference sequence). This CDR3 is built from 13 residues. This record comes from a study of blood T cell repertoires in COVID-19. Background on the study: T cells, B-cell-depleted T cells, or PBMCs provided the cDNA or gDNA that served as material.

This table comes from immunoSEQ multiplex PCR, and its TCRdb copy is limited to in-frame clones, with some not included. The sample has roughly 75,000 clones, roughly four fifths seen once; the top ten hold 28%. J is TRBJ2-5 and V is TRBV7-9; D uncertain. Material: peripheral blood. The clonotype was recovered from a man between 65 and 85 years old with acute or convalescent COVID-19. This CDR3 is CASTLAEYQTQYF. The CDR3 DNA is TGTGCCAGCACCTTGGCTGAGTATCAGACCCAGTACTTC.